Here is one T cell receptor (beta chain) with its context. This receptor's antigen is unknown. Base qualities are not provided; no much larger clone lies one nucleotide away. This record comes from a study of Tregs in tolerant kidney transplant recipients (dated 2019 in TCRdb). For the study in its entirety: Other Treg samples came from an approximately 3-day mixed lymphocyte reaction with belatacept, some followed by a 5-day donor restimulation, before sorting recipient CD4+CD25+CD127- cells. During sorting of primary belatacept mixed lymphocyte reaction cultures, recipient cells were distinguished from donor cells with antibodies. The study applied TCRbeta sequencing to find donor-specific regulatory T cells before combined kidney and bone marrow transplantation and then followed those same cells after transplant. In a few healthy controls, several methods of expanding Tregs specific for an allogeneic donor were compared by TCRbeta repertoire sequencing.

For TCRbeta CDR3 sequencing, genomic DNA was extracted from sorted cells using the QIAGEN DNeasy Blood and Tissue Kit. High-throughput TCRbeta CDR3 sequencing, including PCR amplification with bias correction and internal controls, was performed commercially through immunoSEQ. Regarding the original processing steps: Unique productive TCRbeta sequences were defined by CDR3 nucleotide sequence when primers matched and otherwise by CDR3 amino acid sequence together with Vbeta and Jbeta genes. Donor-reactive sequences were defined as at least 5-fold expanded in CFSE-low cells versus unstimulated cells, with frequency of at least 0.01% in CFSE-low cells. Repertoire divergence was quantified by Jensen-Shannon divergence calculated from the top 100 TCRbeta sequences ranked by frequency. For samples with multiple sequencing runs, sorting error was corrected separately for each run before the runs were pooled. The table was pulled from immuneACCESS by TCRdb, which kept in-frame rearrangements only. Such tables lose some clones; where checked, under half of the loss comes from unresolved V genes, and the rest has no known cause. That table gives V, J and clone size, and the DNA gave D and trimming. For this sample the table gives approximately 30,000 clones, of which 82% were detected only once. The biggest ten clones account for approximately 2.4% of the sample.

Blood from healthy controls was obtained either from healthy volunteers or as purchased buffy coats. Healthy control blood was processed to PBMCs with a Ficoll density gradient and then cryopreserved, whereas patient PBMCs were collected both before and after transplant. V is pruned by 4 bases and J by 0 bases, leaving 3 bases of the junction without a gene match. Measured from the cysteine to the phenylalanine, the CDR3 is 15 residues long. Only CDR3 DNA remains: 45 bases, in frame from the first base. CDR1 and CDR2 (SQVTM, ANQGSEA) derive from the germline V gene. What the authors observed across the whole study: Expanding Tregs with activated donor B cells appeared to identify the most biologically relevant and donor-specific TCRbeta repertoire. Biological reproducibility was not directly assessed, although technical replication error appeared to be minimal. The study was constrained by small patient numbers, and validation of the findings is required in larger populations and under other immunosuppression protocols.

This TCR was sampled from a human donor in good health. In this chain, TRBV29-1 is recombined with TRBJ2-3; 11 nucleotides in the junction match TRBD2. Sequencing used Tregs from blood cultured with allogeneic cells. Here is the DNA: TGCAGCGTTGGGCTAGCGGGGGGCAGCACAGATACGCAGTATTTT. It encodes CSVGLAGGSTDTQYF.